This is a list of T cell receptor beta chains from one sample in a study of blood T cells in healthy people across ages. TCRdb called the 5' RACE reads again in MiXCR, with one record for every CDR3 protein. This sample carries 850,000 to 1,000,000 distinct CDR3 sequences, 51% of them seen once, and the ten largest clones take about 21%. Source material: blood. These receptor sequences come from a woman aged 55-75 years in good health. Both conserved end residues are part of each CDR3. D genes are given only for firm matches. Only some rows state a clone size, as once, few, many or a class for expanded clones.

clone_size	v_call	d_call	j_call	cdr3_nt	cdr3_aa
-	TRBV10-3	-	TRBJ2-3	TGTGCCATCAGCAGACAGAGCACAGATACGCAGTATTTT	CAISRQSTDTQYF
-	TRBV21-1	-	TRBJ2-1	TGTGCCAGCACCCCAGGGGGGCCTGGGGATGAGCAGTTCTTC	CASTPGGPGDEQFF
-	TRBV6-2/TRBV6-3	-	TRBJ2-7	TGTGCCAGCAGTTACTCTCCCCACGGGCAGTACTTC	CASSYSPHGQYF
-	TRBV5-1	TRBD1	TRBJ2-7	TGCGCCAGCAGCTTCGGGACAGCTGGCTACGAGCAGTACTTC	CASSFGTAGYEQYF
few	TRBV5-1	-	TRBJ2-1	TGCGCCAGCAGTTCGTATCAAGGCTCCTACAATGAGCAGTTCTTC	CASSSYQGSYNEQFF
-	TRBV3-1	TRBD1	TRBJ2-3	TGTGCCAGCAGCCAAGAGGGACAGCCAAGGACAGATACGCAGTATTTT	CASSQEGQPRTDTQYF
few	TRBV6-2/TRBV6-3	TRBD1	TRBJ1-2	TGTGCCAGCAGCAGAGGGACAGGAAAATATGGCTACACCTTC	CASSRGTGKYGYTF
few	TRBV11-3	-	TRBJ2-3	TGTGCCAGCACTGGGCCGGATGATACAGATACGCAGTATTTT	CASTGPDDTDTQYF
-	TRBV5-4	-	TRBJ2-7	TGTGCCAGCACCCTCGACAGAGACTACGAGCAGTACTTC	CASTLDRDYEQYF
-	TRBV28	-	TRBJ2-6	TGTGCCAGCAAATCCCACAAATCTGGGGCCAACGTCCTGACTTTC	CASKSHKSGANVLTF
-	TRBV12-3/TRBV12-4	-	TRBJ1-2	TGTGCCAGCTCGGAAGGATTCCATAACTATGGCTACACCTTC	CASSEGFHNYGYTF
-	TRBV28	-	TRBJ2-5	TGTGCCAGCAGTTCCGGACAGCCTCCAGTAAGAGAGACCCAGTACTTC	CASSSGQPPVRETQYF
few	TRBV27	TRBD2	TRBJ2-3	TGTGCCAGCAGCTCAACCTCCCCTGGGCTAGCGGGACTCACAGATACGCAGTATTTT	CASSSTSPGLAGLTDTQYF
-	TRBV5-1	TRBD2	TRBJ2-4	TGCGCCAGCAGCTTGGGTCTAGCGGGAGCTTCTAGCAAAAACATTCAGTACTTC	CASSLGLAGASSKNIQYF
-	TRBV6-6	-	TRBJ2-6	TGTGCCAGCAGTTACTCGTTCAAATCTCCCAACGTCCTGACTTTC	CASSYSFKSPNVLTF
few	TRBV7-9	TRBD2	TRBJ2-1	TGTGCCAGCACCCCCGGGACTAGCGGGGACAATGAGCAGTTCTTC	CASTPGTSGDNEQFF
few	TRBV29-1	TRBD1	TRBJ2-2	TGCAGCGTCCTAGGACAGGGAAGGACCGGGGAGCTGTTTTTT	CSVLGQGRTGELFF
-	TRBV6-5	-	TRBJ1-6	TGTGCCAGCAGAAACGCGGGGGGGAATTCACCCCTCCACTTT	CASRNAGGNSPLHF
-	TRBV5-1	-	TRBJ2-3	TGCGCCAGCAGCCTGGAGGAGGCGAGCACAGATACGCAGTATTTT	CASSLEEASTDTQYF
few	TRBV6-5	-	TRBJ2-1	TGTGCCAGCAGTTACGGCGGGAATAGTGAGCAGTTCTTC	CASSYGGNSEQFF
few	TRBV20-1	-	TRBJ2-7	TGCAGTGCTAGCTCCGGCGTTGTAGTGGACGAGCAGTACTTC	CSASSGVVVDEQYF
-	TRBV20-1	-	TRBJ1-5	TGCAGTGCTATAATGCGTGGTATCTATCAGCCCCAGCATTTT	CSAIMRGIYQPQHF
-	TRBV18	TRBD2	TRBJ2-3	TGTGCCAGCTCACCAGGCCAACTAGCGGGCGATACGCAGTATTTT	CASSPGQLAGDTQYF
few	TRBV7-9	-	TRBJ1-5	TGTGCCAGCAGCGACAACGGGCCCCAGCATTTT	CASSDNGPQHF
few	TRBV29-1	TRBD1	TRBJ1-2	TGCAGCGTTGAAGGCCAGGGGGCTAACTATGGCTACACCTTC	CSVEGQGANYGYTF
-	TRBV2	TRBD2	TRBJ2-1	TGTGCCAGCAGCCCTTACGGAGCGGGAGTAGGCAATGAGCAGTTCTTC	CASSPYGAGVGNEQFF
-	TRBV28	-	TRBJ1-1	TGTGCCAGCAGCCGCCGTTCAGGCCCCACTGAAGCTTTCTTT	CASSRRSGPTEAFF
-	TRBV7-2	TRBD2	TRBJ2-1	TGTGCCAGCAGCCGCGCACTAGCGAGGTACAATGAGCAGTTCTTC	CASSRALARYNEQFF
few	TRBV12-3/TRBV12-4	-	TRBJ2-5	TGTGCCAGCAGGAATCGGGAGCAAGAGACCCAGTACTTC	CASRNREQETQYF
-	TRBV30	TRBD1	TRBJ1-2	TGTGCCTGGAGTTTAGGGACAGCAACTAACTATGGCTACACCTTC	CAWSLGTATNYGYTF
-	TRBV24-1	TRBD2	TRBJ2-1	TGTGCCACCGAACGGGGATCCGGGACTAGAATAAACAATGAGCAGTTCTTC	CATERGSGTRINNEQFF
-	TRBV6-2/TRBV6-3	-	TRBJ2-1	TGTGCCAGCAGTTACGCGACTAGGAGCGTCGGCAATGAGCAGTTCTTC	CASSYATRSVGNEQFF
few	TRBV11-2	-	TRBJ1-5	TGTGCCAGCAGCTTAGATGACAGGTTTAGCAATCAGCCCCAGCATTTT	CASSLDDRFSNQPQHF
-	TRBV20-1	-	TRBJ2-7	TGCAGTGCTAGAGATATAAACCCCCACGAGCAGTACTTC	CSARDINPHEQYF
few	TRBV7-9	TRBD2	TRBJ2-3	TGTGCCAGCAGCCCCTGGACTAGCGGGAGTGACACGCAGTATTTT	CASSPWTSGSDTQYF
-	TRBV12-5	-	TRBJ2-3	TGTGCTAGTGGTTTGGGCATCACAGATACGCAGTATTTT	CASGLGITDTQYF
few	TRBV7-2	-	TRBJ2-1	TGTGCCAGCAGCTTAGGAGCCCCCAATGAGCAGTTCTTC	CASSLGAPNEQFF
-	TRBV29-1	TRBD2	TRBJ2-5	TGCAGCGTTGTGGGGACTAGCGGGAGTCGGGCCCAAGAGACCCAGTACTTC	CSVVGTSGSRAQETQYF
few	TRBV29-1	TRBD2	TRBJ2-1	TGCAGCGTTAGCGGTAGCGGGAGTTACAATGAGCAGTTCTTC	CSVSGSGSYNEQFF
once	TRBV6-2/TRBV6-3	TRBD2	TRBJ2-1	TGTGCCAGCAGCGACGGACTAGCGGGAGGGAATGAGCAGTTCTTC	CASSDGLAGGNEQFF
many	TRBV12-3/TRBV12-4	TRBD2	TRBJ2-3	TGTGCCAGCAGTCCAACTAGCGGCTCTAGCACAGATACGCAGTATTTT	CASSPTSGSSTDTQYF
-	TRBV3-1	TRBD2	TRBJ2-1	TGTGCCAGCAGCGCGACTAGCGGGACTTACAATGAGCAGTTCTTC	CASSATSGTYNEQFF
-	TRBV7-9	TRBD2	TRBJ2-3	TGTGCCAGCAGCCCAGGGGGACTAGCGGGAGTGAGGGACACAGATACGCAGTATTTT	CASSPGGLAGVRDTDTQYF
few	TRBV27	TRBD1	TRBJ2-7	TGTGCCAGCAGTTTCTCACAGGGGGCACTAACCTACGAGCAGTACTTC	CASSFSQGALTYEQYF
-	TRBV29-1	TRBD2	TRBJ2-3	TGCAGCGGCCAGCTAGCGGGAGTCGCAGGTACGCAGTATTTT	CSGQLAGVAGTQYF